This TCR beta chain stems from a study of high-grade serous ovarian cancer treatment subgroups. V dropped 6 bases and J dropped 6; count of bases not matched to a gene: 13. Per germline, CDR1 MDHEN and CDR2 SYDVKM. This CDR3 region has 15 residues. Libraries were prepared by immunoSEQ multiplex PCR; TCRdb keeps only in-frame clonotypes and omits some of them. This sample has about 4,100 clones; roughly 70% occur once, and the top ten carry 12%. The tumor samples were collected prior to definitive surgery or chemotherapy. This clonotype was obtained from a human donor with high-grade serous ovarian cancer. This chain connects TRBV28 to TRBJ1-1; 7 positions agree with TRBD1. Sequenced sample: tumor tissue. The CDR3 loop is CASSPPQDRASEAFF. Written as DNA, the CDR3 is TGTGCCAGCAGCCCACCCCAAGACAGGGCCTCTGAAGCTTTCTTT.